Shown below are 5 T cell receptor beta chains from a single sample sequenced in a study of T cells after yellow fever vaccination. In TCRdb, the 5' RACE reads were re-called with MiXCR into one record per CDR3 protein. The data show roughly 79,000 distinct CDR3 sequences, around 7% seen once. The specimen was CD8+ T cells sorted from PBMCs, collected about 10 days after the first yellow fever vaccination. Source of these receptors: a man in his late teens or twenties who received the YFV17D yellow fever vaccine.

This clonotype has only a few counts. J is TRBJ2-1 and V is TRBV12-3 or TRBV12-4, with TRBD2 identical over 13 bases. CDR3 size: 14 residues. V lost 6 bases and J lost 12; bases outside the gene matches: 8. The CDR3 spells CASSPATSGGPQFF. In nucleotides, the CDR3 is TGTGCCAGCAGCCCCGCGACTAGCGGGGGGCCGCAGTTCTTC.

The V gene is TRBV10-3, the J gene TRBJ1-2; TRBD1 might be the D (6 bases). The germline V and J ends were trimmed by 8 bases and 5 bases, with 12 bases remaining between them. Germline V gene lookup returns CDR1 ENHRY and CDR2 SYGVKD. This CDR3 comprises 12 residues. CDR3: CAILGDKYGYTF. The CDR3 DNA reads TGTGCCATCCTAGGGGACAAGTATGGCTACACCTTC.

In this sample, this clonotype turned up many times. This chain's CDR3 is CASSRLAGRSSYEQYF. The CDR3 nucleotides read TGTGCCAGCAGTCGGCTGGCTGGTCGTAGCTCCTACGAGCAGTACTTC. The V call is TRBV5-5, the J call TRBJ2-7; no clear D. CDR3 size: 16 residues. From germline, CDR1 is SGHKS and CDR2 YYEKEE (reference sequence). V was trimmed by 5 bases and J by 0 bases, leaving 18 bases between them.

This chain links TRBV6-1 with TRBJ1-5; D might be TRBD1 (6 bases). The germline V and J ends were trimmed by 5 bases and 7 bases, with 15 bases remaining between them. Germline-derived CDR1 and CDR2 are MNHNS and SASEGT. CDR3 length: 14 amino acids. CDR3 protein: CASSLRQVGQPQHF. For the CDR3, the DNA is TGTGCCAGCAGTCTCCGACAGGTAGGACAGCCCCAGCATTTT.

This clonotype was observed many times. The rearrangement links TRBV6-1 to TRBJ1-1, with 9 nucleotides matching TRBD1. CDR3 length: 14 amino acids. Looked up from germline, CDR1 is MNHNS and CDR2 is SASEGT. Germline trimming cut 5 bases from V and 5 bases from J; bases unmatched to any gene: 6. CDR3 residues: CASSPGTGFTEAFF. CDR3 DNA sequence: TGTGCCAGCAGTCCCGGGACAGGGTTTACTGAAGCTTTCTTT.